This T cell receptor (beta chain) was found in a study of blood T cell repertoires in COVID-19. This table comes from immunoSEQ multiplex PCR, and its TCRdb copy is limited to in-frame clones, with some not included. The repertoire includes approximately 110,000 clones, 85% to 90% of them detected once, and roughly 1% sits in the top ten. CDR3 length equals 15 residues. Germline CDR1 reads SEHNR; CDR2 reads FQNEAQ (reference sequence). V was trimmed by 4 bases and J by 5 bases, leaving 17 bases between them. Sequences were obtained from peripheral blood. The chain links TRBV7-9 to TRBJ2-5, with TRBD2 as a possible D gene (6 bases). The clonotype comes from a woman aged 45-60 years with active or convalescent COVID-19. The CDR3 sequence: CASSWGYGEAETQYF. The CDR3 region has the DNA TGTGCCAGCAGCTGGGGGTATGGGGAGGCTGAGACCCAGTACTTC.